Presented here are 14 T cell receptor beta chains from one specimen sequenced in a study of cytomegalovirus exposure and HLA in healthy donors. The primer mix had 60 Vbeta and 13 Jbeta primers. The assay was immunoSEQ multiplex PCR, and TCRdb's table has in-frame clones only and misses some. The data contain about 230,000 clones, roughly 84% of them singletons. Sequenced: PBMCs. All receptors derive from a girl aged 2-15 years in good health and CMV-seronegative.

This chain connects TRBV19 to TRBJ2-7; 7 bases are a match to TRBD1. The CDR3 totals 13 residues. The J segment lost 4 bases and the V segment lost 5 bases, leaving 5 bases of the junction unmatched. CDR1 is LNHDA, CDR2 SQIVND, per germline (reference sequence). The CDR3 region has the DNA TGTGCCAGTAGTGTATCGACAGGGTACGAGCAGTACTTC. This encodes CASSVSTGYEQYF. The complete variable domain, with remaining parts taken from reference TRBV19 and TRBJ2-7, reads DGGITQSPKYLFRKEGQNVTLSCEQNLNHDAMYWYRQDPGQGLRLIYYSQIVNDFQKGDIAEGYSVSREKKESFPLTVTSAQKNPTAFYLCASSVSTGYEQYFGPGTRLTVT.

The chain joins TRBV7-2 to TRBJ2-5; TRBD2 agrees at 7 bases. CDR1 and CDR2 (germline): SGHTA, FQGNSA. The CDR3 runs to 16 residues. V gave up 5 bases and J gave up 0 bases; unmatched junction bases: 9. Written as DNA, the CDR3 is TGTGCCAGCAGCCACTGGGGGAGGGCGTACCAAGAGACCCAGTACTTC. Amino acid sequence: CASSHWGRAYQETQYF.

The CDR3 DNA follows: TGTGCCAGCAGTGATGGCGCGGCCTCCGTCTCCTACGAGCAGTACTTC. Translation gives CASSDGAASVSYEQYF. The genes are TRBV2 and TRBJ2-7; D gene uncertain. With 3 bases removed from V and 0 bases from J, the gap between germline ends came to 15 bases. The germline V gene encodes CDR1 SNHLY and CDR2 FYNNEI. The CDR3 runs to 16 residues.

In this sample, this clone turned up once. The rearrangement links TRBV5-4 to TRBJ2-3, with a weak D call TRBD1 (6 bases). Trimming removed 5 bases from V and 3 bases from J, with 19 bases in between. Germline CDR1 reads SGHNT; CDR2 reads YYREEE (reference sequence). The CDR3 length is 16 residues. DNA of the CDR3: TGTGCCAGCAGGCTCCCAGGGGTGGTCGAAACAGATACGCAGTATTTT. Translated, it gives CASRLPGVVETDTQYF.

The rearrangement joins TRBV10-3 to TRBJ2-7; 9 bases map to TRBD1. CDR1 and CDR2 from the germline V gene are ENHRY and SYGVKD. The CDR3 is made up of 16 amino acids. The V and J ends lost 2 bases and 3 bases, in that order; junction bases with no gene match: 8. The CDR3 region is CAISEGGQGELYEQYF. Written as DNA, the CDR3 is TGTGCCATCAGTGAGGGGGGACAGGGAGAACTCTACGAGCAGTACTTC.

The CDR3 DNA is TGTGCCAGCAGCGGACAGGGGCTGTCCACAGATACGCAGTATTTT. Translated, it gives CASSGQGLSTDTQYF. This sequence joins TRBV9 and TRBJ2-3; 8 nucleotides align to TRBD1. CDR3 length: 15 amino acids. V trimming: 3 bases; J trimming: 2 bases; junction bases outside the gene matches: 5. Germline CDR1 is SGDLS and CDR2 is YYNGEE. The full variable domain, rest sourced from reference TRBV9 and TRBJ2-3, is DSGVTQTPKHLITATGQRVTLRCSPRSGDLSVYWYQQSLDQGLQFLIQYYNGEERAKGNILERFSAQQFPDLHSELNLSSLELGDSALYFCASSGQGLSTDTQYFGPGTRLTVL.

The chain is built from TRBV7-7 and TRBJ2-1; D unclear. The CDR3 is 14 amino acids. Germline V lookup: CDR1 SSHAT, CDR2 FNYEAQ (reference sequence). The V gene lost 0 bases and the J gene lost 4 bases, with 7 bases spanning the gap. CDR3 coding DNA: TGTGCCAGCAGCTTAGCGGAGAGTTACAATGAGCAGTTCTTC. Translated: CASSLAESYNEQFF.

The chain is built from TRBV7-9 and TRBJ2-7, with 7 bases fitting TRBD1. V was pared by 5 bases and J by 1 base, with 5 bases of the junction left unmatched. The CDR3 has 14 amino acids. The V gene's germline CDR1 is SEHNR and CDR2 FQNEAQ (reference sequence). The CDR3 reads CASSHRGPSYEQYF. The DNA for the CDR3 is TGTGCCAGCAGCCACAGGGGCCCGTCCTACGAGCAGTACTTC.

The chain has TRBV5-6 and TRBJ2-5; TRBD2 matches 12 bases. Germline V gives CDR1 SGHDT, CDR2 YYEEEE. V lost 2 bases, J lost 2 bases, and 1 base stayed unmatched. This CDR3 contains 15 residues. The CDR3 DNA follows: TGTGCCAGCAGCTTCGGGACTAGCGGGCAAGAGACCCAGTACTTC. This translates into CASSFGTSGQETQYF.

The table lists this clone with a count of one. V and J are TRBV6-6 and TRBJ2-5; D is perhaps TRBD2 (5 bases). The DNA matches TRBJ2-7 better at its end, which makes the J call doubtful. Germline V gene lookup returns CDR1 MNHNY and CDR2 SVGAGI (reference sequence). The CDR3 totals 13 residues. The CDR3 bases are TGTGCCAGCAGTTCGGAGGCTCTCTACGAGCAGTACTTC. This sequence encodes CASSSEALYEQYF.

The rearrangement links TRBV30 to TRBJ1-4; the match to TRBD1 covers 9 bases. V was pared by 4 bases and J by 4 bases, with 1 base of the junction left unmatched. The CDR3 totals 13 residues. Germline V gene lookup returns CDR1 GTSNPN and CDR2 SVGIG (reference sequence). The CDR3 region has the DNA TGTGCCTGGATGGGACAGGGTAATGAAAAACTGTTTTTT. It translates to CAWMGQGNEKLFF. Filled out from reference TRBV30 and TRBJ1-4, the complete variable domain reads SQTIHQWPATLVQPVGSPLSLECTVEGTSNPNLYWYRQAAGRGLQLLFYSVGIGQISSEVPQNLSASRPQDRQFILSSKKLLLSDSGFYLCAWMGQGNEKLFFGSGTQLSVL.

The rearrangement links TRBV7-3 to TRBJ2-3, with D unclear. This CDR3 has 13 residues. The ends were cut back, 5 bases at V and 4 bases at J, with 10 bases in the middle. Germline loops: CDR1 SGHTA, CDR2 FQGTGA. The CDR3 nucleotides are TGTGCCAGCAGCAAAACGAGCGCAGATACGCAGTATTTT. It translates to CASSKTSADTQYF.

This chain connects TRBV7-3 to TRBJ1-1; D not certain. Trimming left V 5 bases short and J 5 bases short, with 12 bases between. This CDR3 comprises 13 residues. CDR1 is SGHTA and CDR2 is FQGTGA in the germline V gene. The DNA of the CDR3 is TGTGCCAGCAGCCCATTAGAGAGGACTGAAGCTTTCTTT. Its protein is CASSPLERTEAFF. Using reference TRBV7-3 and TRBJ1-1 for the parts outside the CDR3, the full variable domain is GAGVSQTPSNKVTEKGKYVELRCDPISGHTALYWYRQSLGQGPEFLIYFQGTGAADDSGLPNDRFFAVRPEGSVSTLKIQRTERGDSAVYLCASSPLERTEAFFGQGTRLTVV.

V usage is TRBV5-4 and J usage is TRBJ1-1; 8 bases fit TRBD1. The CDR3 length is 16 residues. V lost 3 bases and J lost 2; bases outside the gene matches: 9. Germline CDR1 reads SGHNT; CDR2 reads YYREEE (reference sequence). The CDR3 nucleotides read TGTGCCAGCAGCTCCTCTACCGGGACAGGAAACACTGAAGCTTTCTTT. Protein sequence: CASSSSTGTGNTEAFF.